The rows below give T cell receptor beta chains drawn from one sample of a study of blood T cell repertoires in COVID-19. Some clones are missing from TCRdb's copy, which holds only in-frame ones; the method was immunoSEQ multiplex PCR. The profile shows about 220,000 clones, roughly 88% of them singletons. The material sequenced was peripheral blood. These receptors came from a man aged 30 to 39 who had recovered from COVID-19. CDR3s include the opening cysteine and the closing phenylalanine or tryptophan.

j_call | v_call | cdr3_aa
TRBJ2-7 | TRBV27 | CASSNSGTEYEQYF
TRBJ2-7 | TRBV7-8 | CASSFTGTGTVEQYF
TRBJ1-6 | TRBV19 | CASSPVRQGAFTPLHF
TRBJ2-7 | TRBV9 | CASSVGTGVFEQYF
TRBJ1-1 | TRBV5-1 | CASSLASGSIAEAFF
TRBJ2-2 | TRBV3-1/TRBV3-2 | CASSQDAGYRELFF
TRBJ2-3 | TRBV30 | CAWNLSPSTDTQYF
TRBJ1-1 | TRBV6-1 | CASSETQTGLQPEAFF
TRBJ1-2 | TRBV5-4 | CASSLRTEGGYTF
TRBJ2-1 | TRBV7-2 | CASSLVLAGAYNEQFF
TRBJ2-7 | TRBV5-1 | CASTWIQGAHEQYF
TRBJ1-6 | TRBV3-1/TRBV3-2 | CASSPSVLSPLHF
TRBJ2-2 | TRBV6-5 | CASSYSGVTGELFF
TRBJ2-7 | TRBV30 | CAWSTYEQYF
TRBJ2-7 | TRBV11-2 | CASSFRLAGGPNEQYF
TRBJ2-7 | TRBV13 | CASSLGGRARSSYEQYF
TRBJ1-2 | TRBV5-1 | CASSLGSTSAGNYGYTF
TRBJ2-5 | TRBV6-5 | CASSQRGETQYF
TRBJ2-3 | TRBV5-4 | CASSRYLLGTDTQYF
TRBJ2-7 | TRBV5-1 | CASSLRQGGEYEQYF
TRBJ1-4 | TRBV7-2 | CASSLKIDRQEKLFF
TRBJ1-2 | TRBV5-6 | CASSWTGAYGYTF
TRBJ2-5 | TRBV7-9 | CASSLARRRGGRETQYF
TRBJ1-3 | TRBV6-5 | CASSKGGGYTIYF
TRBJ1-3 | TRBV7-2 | CASSLAPDRAGNTIYF
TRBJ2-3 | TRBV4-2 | CASSRGQGKDTQYF
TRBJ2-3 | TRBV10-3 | CAISHGSGGALDTQYF
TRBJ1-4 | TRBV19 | CASKTMGQINEKLFF
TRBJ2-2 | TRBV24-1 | CATSDPGGVGTGELFF
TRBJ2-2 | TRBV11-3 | CASSWQGESTGELFF
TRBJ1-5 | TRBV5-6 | CASSSLNNQPQHF
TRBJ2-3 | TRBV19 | CASSTIAGGPFLPDTQYF
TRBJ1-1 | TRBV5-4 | CASSFGGVNTEAFF
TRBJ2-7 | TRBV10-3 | CAINPGQGAYYEQYF
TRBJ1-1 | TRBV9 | CASSPTNTEAFF
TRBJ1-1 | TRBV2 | CASIKDNVNTEAFF
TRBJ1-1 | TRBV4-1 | CASSQGPGQGHTEAFF
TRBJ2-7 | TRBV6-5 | CASSYAGGALYEQYF
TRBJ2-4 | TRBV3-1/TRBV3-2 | CASSQAAGQGEFPKNIQYF
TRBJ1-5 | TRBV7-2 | CASSPDSGNQPQHF
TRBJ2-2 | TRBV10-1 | CASSESVSTGELFF
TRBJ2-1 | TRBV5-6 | CASSSPGVVSEQFF
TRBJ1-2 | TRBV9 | CASSVYTHYGYTF
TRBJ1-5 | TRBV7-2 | CASSLAPGTGGQAQHF
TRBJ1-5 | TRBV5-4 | CASSLKNIPQHF
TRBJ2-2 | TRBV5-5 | CASTLPVQGTGTGELFF